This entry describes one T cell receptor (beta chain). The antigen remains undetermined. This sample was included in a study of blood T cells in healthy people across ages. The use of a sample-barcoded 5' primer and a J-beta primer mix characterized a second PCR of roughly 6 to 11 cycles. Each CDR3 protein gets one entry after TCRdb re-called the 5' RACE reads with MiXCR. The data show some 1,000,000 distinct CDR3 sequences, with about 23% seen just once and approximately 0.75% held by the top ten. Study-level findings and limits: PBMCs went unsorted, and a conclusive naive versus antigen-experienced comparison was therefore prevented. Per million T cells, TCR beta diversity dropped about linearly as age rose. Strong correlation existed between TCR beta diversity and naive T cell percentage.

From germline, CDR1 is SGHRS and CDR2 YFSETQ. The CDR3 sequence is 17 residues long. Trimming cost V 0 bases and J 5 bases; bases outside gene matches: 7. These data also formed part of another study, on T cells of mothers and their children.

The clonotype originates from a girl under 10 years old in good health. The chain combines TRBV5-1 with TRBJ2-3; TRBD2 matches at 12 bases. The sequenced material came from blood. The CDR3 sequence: CASSLAGLAGKLDTQYF. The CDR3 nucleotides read TGCGCCAGCAGCTTGGCCGGACTAGCGGGGAAACTAGATACGCAGTATTTT.